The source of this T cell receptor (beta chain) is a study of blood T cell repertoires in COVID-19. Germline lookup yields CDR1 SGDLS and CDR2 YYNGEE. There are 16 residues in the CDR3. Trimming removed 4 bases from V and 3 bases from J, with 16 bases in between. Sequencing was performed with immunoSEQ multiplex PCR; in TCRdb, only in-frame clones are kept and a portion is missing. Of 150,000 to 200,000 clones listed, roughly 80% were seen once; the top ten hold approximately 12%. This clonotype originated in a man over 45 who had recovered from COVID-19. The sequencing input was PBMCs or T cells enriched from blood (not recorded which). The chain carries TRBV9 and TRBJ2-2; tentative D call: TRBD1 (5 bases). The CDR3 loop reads CASSPPAGRDTGELFF. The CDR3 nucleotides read TGTGCCAGCAGCCCTCCGGCAGGGCGTGACACCGGGGAGCTGTTTTTT.